This record concerns one TCR beta chain sequence. The sample belongs to a study of blood T cell repertoires in COVID-19. The data were produced by immunoSEQ multiplex PCR, yet TCRdb's version contains in-frame clones alone and is incomplete. Of roughly 200,000 clones detected, approximately 81% appear once; the ten largest clones hold around 20%. The CDR3 loop spans 16 amino acids. The V and J genes are TRBV21-1 and TRBJ1-3. TRBV21-1 is described as a pseudogene. The material sequenced was PBMCs or T cells enriched from blood (not recorded which). This sequence originates from a man in his forties who had recovered from COVID-19. The CDR3 is CASSKAPRDSGNTIYF. The CDR3 coding sequence is TGTGCCAGCAGCAAAGCGCCCCGGGACTCTGGAAACACCATATATTTT.